Presented here are 11 T cell receptor beta chains from one specimen sequenced in a study of identical twins' blood T cells. TCRdb re-derived calls from the 5' RACE reads in MiXCR, one entry per CDR3 protein. This sample has a few hundred thousand distinct CDR3 sequences, with 28% found just once. Sequences were obtained from PBMCs. The source of these receptors is a woman aged 18-49 years in good health.

Worth noting for this clonotype: This may be a read error: a much more frequent sequence differs by one nucleotide. The V call is TRBV2, the J call TRBJ1-2; D not certain. CDR1 SNHLY and CDR2 FYNNEI come from the germline V gene. CDR3 length: 11 residues. This CDR3 is CTSSPDWAYTF. In DNA form, the CDR3 reads TGTACCAGCAGTCCCGACTGGGCCTACACCTTC.

The chain joins TRBV20-1 to TRBJ1-5; 7 bases agree with TRBD1. Germline V lookup: CDR1 DFQATT, CDR2 SNEGSKA (reference sequence). V was clipped by 4 bases and J by 1 base; unmatched bases: 4. The CDR3 is 14 residues long. This chain's CDR3 is CSAIKGASNQPQHF. For the CDR3, the DNA is TGCAGTGCTATCAAGGGGGCCAGCAATCAGCCCCAGCATTTT.

The chain couples TRBV19 to TRBJ1-5; D might be TRBD1 (5 bases). This CDR3 spans 16 amino acids. CDR1 LNHDA and CDR2 SQIVND come from the germline V gene (reference sequence). V lost 3 bases and J 4 bases, leaving 16 bases between the germline ends. The CDR3 nucleotides are TGTGCCAGTAGTATTACCGGGCTGGGGGGGAATCAGCCCCAGCATTTT. Translating gives CASSITGLGGNQPQHF.

The chain joins TRBV6-6 to TRBJ2-3, with 9 bases matching TRBD1. The CDR3 has 13 amino acids. After removal of 5 bases from V and 7 bases from J, the junction contained 4 bases not matched to a gene. CDR1 and CDR2 from the germline V gene are MNHNY and SVGAGI (reference sequence). CDR3 coding DNA: TGTGCCAGCAGTGCGACAGGGGGGAATACGCAGTATTTT. It codes for CASSATGGNTQYF.

This clonotype was counted between two and nine times. This chain uses TRBV13 with TRBJ2-7, with D perhaps matching TRBD1 or TRBD2 (5 bases each). This CDR3 contains 15 residues. V was pared by 4 bases and J by 3 bases, with 16 bases between. CDR1 and CDR2 from the germline V gene are PRHDT and FYEKMQ (reference sequence). CDR3 in amino acids: CASSSRDAMVYEQYF. In DNA form, the CDR3 reads TGTGCCAGCAGCTCCCGGGACGCCATGGTCTACGAGCAGTACTTC. The full variable domain, its missing parts supplied by reference TRBV13 and TRBJ2-7, is AAGVIQSPRHLIKEKRETATLKCYPIPRHDTVYWYQQGPGQDPQFLISFYEKMQSDKGSIPDRFSAQQFSDYHSELNMSSLELGDSALYFCASSSRDAMVYEQYFGPGTRLTVT.

This clonotype was counted a few times. V gene TRBV24-1 combines with J gene TRBJ2-1; D not resolved. The CDR3 is 14 residues long. The ends were cut back, 5 bases at V and 8 bases at J, with 15 bases in the middle. The V gene's germline CDR1 is KGHDR and CDR2 SFDVKD. This chain's CDR3 is CATSADGATDEQFF. As DNA, the CDR3 is TGTGCCACCAGTGCAGATGGTGCCACGGATGAGCAGTTCTTC.

This clonotype occurred a few times. This likely comes from a read error, as the CDR3 has no conserved phenylalanine or tryptophan at its end. DNA of the CDR3: TGTGCCAGCAGTTCCCCCCCGGGAGATGGCTACACCCTC. Translating it yields CASSSPPGDGYTL. The chain recombines TRBV28 with TRBJ1-2, with no clear D. Trimming removed 4 bases from V and 6 bases from J, with 12 bases in between. Per germline, CDR1 MDHEN and CDR2 SYDVKM. This CDR3 region has 13 residues.

This clonotype was seen more than once but under ten times. This chain uses TRBV20-1 with TRBJ1-3; TRBD1 might be the D (6 bases). There are 14 residues in the CDR3. Trimming took off 6 bases at V and 4 bases at J, with 16 bases between the two ends. Germline V lookup: CDR1 DFQATT, CDR2 SNEGSKA (reference sequence). CDR3 sequence reads: CSATRGAAGNTIYF. The CDR3 DNA reads TGCAGTGCCACTAGGGGGGCTGCCGGAAACACCATATATTTT.

The table lists this clonotype with a count of one. It may be a read error: a sequence one base away is much more abundant. J is TRBJ1-5 and V is TRBV18; D gene unclear. The V end lost 0 bases, the J end lost 6 bases, and 12 bases lay between the germline ends. The CDR3 loop spans 15 amino acids. Germline assignment: CDR1 KGHSH and CDR2 LQKENI. CDR3 protein: CASSPPFLSGQPQHF. CDR3 nucleotide sequence: TGTGCCAGCTCACCACCATTCCTTAGTGGTCAGCCCCAGCATTTT.

Only a few counts were recorded for this clonotype. The V call is TRBV29-1, the J call TRBJ2-7, with 8 bases aligning to TRBD1. This CDR3 comprises 13 residues. The germline V gene encodes CDR1 SQVTM and CDR2 ANQGSEA. Unmatched junction bases numbered 6, after V lost 4 bases and J lost 4 bases. CDR3 DNA sequence: TGCAGCGTTGGTCCCGGACAGGGTTACGAGCAGTACTTC. Translated, it gives CSVGPGQGYEQYF.

This clonotype was observed a handful of times. The chain carries TRBV4-3 and TRBJ2-1, with 12 bases that match TRBD2. Germline V gene data show CDR1 as LGHNA and CDR2 as YSLEER. The J segment lost 2 bases and the V segment lost 1 base, leaving 0 bases of the junction unmatched. CDR3 size: 16 residues. The CDR3 loop is CASSQGLAGAYNEQFF. CDR3 DNA sequence: TGCGCCAGCAGCCAAGGACTAGCGGGAGCCTACAATGAGCAGTTCTTC.